The present entry profiles one TCR beta chain with its context. Its antigen is still unknown. The authors ran a second PCR of about 6 to 11 cycles using a sample-barcoded 5' primer and a J-beta primer mix. One entry per CDR3 protein results from TCRdb running MiXCR on the 5' RACE reads. The table has about 1.6 million distinct CDR3 sequences, about 31% seen once. This sample is drawn from a study of blood T cells in healthy people across ages. Study-level points and caveats: Naive CD4+ cell counts and diversity both ran higher in long-lived than in aged donors. TCR beta diversity, measured per million T cells, fell in a roughly linear way with age. Donor CMV infection status was unknown, possibly confounding age-related changes in expanded clonotypes.

CDR3 size: 15 residues. The V gene's germline CDR1 is MNHEY and CDR2 SMNVEV (reference sequence). The junction had 6 bases not matched to a gene; V was cut back by 3 bases and J by 5 bases. This chain joins TRBV27 and TRBJ2-1; 8 nucleotides align to TRBD2. The sample was blood. The TCR was taken from a woman in her 30s in good health. The CDR3 region has the DNA TGTGCCAGCAGTTTGAGCCTAGCGGGCGACAATGAGCAGTTCTTC. Its translation: CASSLSLAGDNEQFF.